Included here is one T cell receptor beta chain sequence, with context. The antigen remains unidentified. Every sample had its cDNA made across eight separate reactions. The unique tags termed UMIs, each holding a 6-nucleotide sample barcode, were added by means of template switching. TCRdb reprocessed the 5' RACE reads and keeps a single row for each CDR3 protein, giving no DNA. Its table lists approximately 400,000 distinct CDR3 sequences. With no T cell sorting beforehand, total RNA was isolated from whole blood. This sample was taken from a study of monozygotic twins with inflammatory bowel disease. Notes on the study in general: The study found lower TCRbeta diversity (inverse Simpson) in IBD patients than in healthy co-twins.

Germline-derived CDR1 and CDR2 are DFQATT and SNEGSKA (reference sequence). The length of the CDR3 is 13 residues. The V call is TRBV20-1, the J call TRBJ1-4. The sequencing input was blood. This clonotype was sampled from a human donor with ulcerative colitis or Crohn's disease, or a healthy co-twin of an affected twin (not recorded which). The CDR3 sequence: CSAKPWEGGKLFF.